This T cell receptor (beta chain) was recovered during a study of cytomegalovirus exposure and HLA in healthy donors. PCR used 60 Vbeta primers and 13 Jbeta primers. Sequenced by immunoSEQ multiplex PCR; TCRdb stores in-frame clones only, minus some. Its table records about 70,000 clones. This CDR3 comprises 12 residues. Germline V gene lookup returns CDR1 SQVTM and CDR2 ANQGSEA. The TCR originated in a female donor in good health and CMV-seropositive. The sequencing sample was made of PBMCs. The rearrangement links TRBV29-1 to TRBJ2-1, with TRBD1 identical over 10 bases. The CDR3 bases are TGCGGCGGGGACAGGGGAGGCAATGAGCAGTTCTTC. Protein: CGGDRGGNEQFF.